A selection of T cell receptor beta chains follows, all from one sample in a study of preoperative IRX-2 immunotherapy in early breast cancer. Assay used: immunoSEQ multiplex PCR; TCRdb lists only in-frame clones, some missing. The sample records about 5,600 clones, roughly two thirds being singletons. Sample: tumor tissue, taken before IRX-2 immunotherapy. The receptors stem from a human donor with breast cancer. Each CDR3 is given with its conserved first and last residue. The D gene is left open where the match is weak. Clone size is given for some rows only: seen once, a few or many times, or a class if the clone is expanded.

.,.,TRBJ2-3,TRBV15,CATSRGGSTDTQYF,TGTGCCACCAGCAGAGGCGGGTCCACAGATACGCAGTATTTT
.,few,TRBJ2-7,TRBV6-8,CASSYSKTTGWGSYEQYF,TGTGCCAGCAGTTACTCGAAGACCACAGGGTGGGGCTCCTACGAGCAGTACTTC
.,.,TRBJ1-4,TRBV11-3,CASSLNGAILSEKLFF,TGTGCCAGCAGCTTGAATGGTGCTATATTAAGTGAAAAACTGTTTTTT
.,few,TRBJ2-7,TRBV18,CASSPRAARSYEQYF,TGTGCCAGCTCACCCAGGGCGGCCAGATCCTACGAGCAGTACTTC
.,.,TRBJ1-4,TRBV6-8,CASGTKSGDNEKLFF,TGTGCCAGCGGGACTAAAAGTGGAGACAATGAAAAACTGTTTTTT
.,.,TRBJ1-4,TRBV19,CASRPRQDEKLFF,TGTGCCAGTAGACCTCGACAGGATGAAAAACTGTTTTTT
.,.,TRBJ1-1,TRBV23-1,CASSLETANTEAFF,TGCGCCAGCAGCTTAGAAACAGCGAACACTGAAGCTTTCTTT
.,few,TRBJ2-7,TRBV6-8,CASGIRDTSYEQYF,TGTGCCAGCGGAATCCGGGACACCTCCTACGAGCAGTACTTC
.,.,TRBJ1-4,TRBV6-7,CASSSADGGANEKLFF,TGTGCCAGCAGTTCTGCCGATGGAGGGGCAAATGAAAAACTGTTTTTT
.,.,TRBJ2-3,TRBV19,CASGEQGSTDTQYF,TGTGCCAGTGGGGAGCAGGGAAGCACAGATACGCAGTATTTT
.,.,TRBJ2-1,TRBV6-8,CASSYSEGYEQFF,TGTGCCAGCAGTTACTCGGAAGGGTATGAGCAGTTCTTC